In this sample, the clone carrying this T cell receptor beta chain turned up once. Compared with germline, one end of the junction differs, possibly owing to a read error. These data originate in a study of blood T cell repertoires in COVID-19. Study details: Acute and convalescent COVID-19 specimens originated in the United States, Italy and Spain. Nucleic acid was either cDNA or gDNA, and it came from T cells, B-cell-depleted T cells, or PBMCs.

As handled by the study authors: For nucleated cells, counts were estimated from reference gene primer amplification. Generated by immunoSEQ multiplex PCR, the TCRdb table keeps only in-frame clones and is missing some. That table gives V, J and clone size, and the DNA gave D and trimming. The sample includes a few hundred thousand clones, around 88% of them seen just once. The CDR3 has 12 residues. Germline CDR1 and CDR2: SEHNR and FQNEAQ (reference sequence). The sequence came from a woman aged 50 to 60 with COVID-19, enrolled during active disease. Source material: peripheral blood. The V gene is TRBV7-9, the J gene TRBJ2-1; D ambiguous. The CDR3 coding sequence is TGTGCCAGCAGCACCCTCTACCATGAGCAGTTCTTC. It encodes CASSTLYHEQFF.